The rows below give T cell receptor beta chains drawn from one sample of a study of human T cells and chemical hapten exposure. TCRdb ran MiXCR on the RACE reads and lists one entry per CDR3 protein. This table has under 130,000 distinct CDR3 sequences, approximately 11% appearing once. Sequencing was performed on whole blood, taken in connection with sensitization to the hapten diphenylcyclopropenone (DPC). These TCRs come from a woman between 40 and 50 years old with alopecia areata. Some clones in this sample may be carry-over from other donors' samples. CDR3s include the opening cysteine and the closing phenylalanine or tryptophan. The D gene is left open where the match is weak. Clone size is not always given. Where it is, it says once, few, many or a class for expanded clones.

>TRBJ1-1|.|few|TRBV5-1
TGCGCCAGCAGCTTGGCAGGGCAGAACACTGAAGCTTTTTTT
CASSLAGQNTEAFF
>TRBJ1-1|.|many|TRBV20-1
TGCAGTGGGGGAGGGGACACTGAAGCTTTCTTT
CSGGGDTEAFF
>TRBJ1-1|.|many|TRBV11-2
TGTGCCAGCAGTTCAACCTTGAACACTGAAGCTTTCTTT
CASSSTLNTEAFF
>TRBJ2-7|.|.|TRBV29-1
TGCAGCGCCGGTGGGGAAGGGCCACACTACGAGCAGTACTTC
CSAGGEGPHYEQYF
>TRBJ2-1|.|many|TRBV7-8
TGTGCCAGCAGCTGGGACTCGGCTACGCGGGGTGAGCAGTTCTTC
CASSWDSATRGEQFF
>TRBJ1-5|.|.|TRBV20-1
TGCAGCGTCGCAGGGGGCAATCAGCCCCAGCATTTT
CSVAGGNQPQHF
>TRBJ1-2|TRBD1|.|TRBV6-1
TGTGCCAGCAGTGAAGCCCCAGGACAGGGGGCCTATGGCTACACCTTC
CASSEAPGQGAYGYTF
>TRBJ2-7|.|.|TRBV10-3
TGTGCCATCAGTGAGTCCACATACTCCTACGAGCAGTACTTC
CAISESTYSYEQYF
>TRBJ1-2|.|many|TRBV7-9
TGTGCCAGCAGCTTGTCCGGGAATGATTATGGCTACACCTTC
CASSLSGNDYGYTF
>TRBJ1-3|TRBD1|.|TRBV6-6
TGTGCCAGCAGTTACGATGGGACAGGGGGTGGAAACACCATATATTTT
CASSYDGTGGGNTIYF
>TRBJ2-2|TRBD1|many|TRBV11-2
TGTGCCAGCAGCTTAGGGACAGGGCCCGGGGAGCTGTTTTTT
CASSLGTGPGELFF
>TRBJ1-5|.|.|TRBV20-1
TGCAGTGCTAGAGGTTTGGCAGGGGAGGTAAGCAATCAGCCCCAGCATTTT
CSARGLAGEVSNQPQHF
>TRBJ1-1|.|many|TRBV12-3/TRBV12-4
TGTGCCAGCAGTTTGCAAGGGGGAAGCGCTGAAGCTTTCTTT
CASSLQGGSAEAFF
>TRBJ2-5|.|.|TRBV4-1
TGCGCCAGCAGCCAAGACCCTGAGACCCAGTACTTC
CASSQDPETQYF
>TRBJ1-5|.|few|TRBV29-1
TGCAGCGTTGGCGGGGGCCGGGGTCAGCCCCAGCATTTT
CSVGGGRGQPQHF
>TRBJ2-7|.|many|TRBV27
TGTGCCAGCAGTTTAGGGGGCAGGAACGAGCAGTACTTC
CASSLGGRNEQYF
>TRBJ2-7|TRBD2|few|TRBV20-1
TGCAGTGCAAGAAGCGGGAGGGCCCCCTACGAGCAGTACTTC
CSARSGRAPYEQYF
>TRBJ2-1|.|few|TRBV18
TGTGCCAGCTCCACCCGGGACCCCCCCGGAGATGAGCAGTTCTTC
CASSTRDPPGDEQFF
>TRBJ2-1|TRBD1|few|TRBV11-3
TGTGCCAGCAGCCAGGGACAGGGGAATGAGCAGTTCTTC
CASSQGQGNEQFF
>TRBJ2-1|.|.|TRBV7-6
TGTGCCAGCAGCTTGATAAGAGGGAAGGGTGAGCAGTTCTTC
CASSLIRGKGEQFF
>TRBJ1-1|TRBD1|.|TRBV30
TGTGCCTGGAACTACGGGACAGGGGGTCGCACTGAAGCTTTCTTT
CAWNYGTGGRTEAFF
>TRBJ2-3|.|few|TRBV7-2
TGTGCCAGCAGCCTTCAGCGGGGCACAGATACGCAGTATTTT
CASSLQRGTDTQYF
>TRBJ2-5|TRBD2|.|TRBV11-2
TGTGCCAGCAGCTTAGGGCTAGCGGGACCACAAGAGACCCAGTACTTC
CASSLGLAGPQETQYF
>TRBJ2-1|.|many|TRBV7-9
TGTGCCCCCGAAGAGCCCGATGAGCAGTTCTTC
CAPEEPDEQFF